This paragraph covers one T cell receptor beta chain sequence. The antigen remains undetermined. Compared with germline, one end of the junction differs, possibly owing to a read error. The data were produced by immunoSEQ multiplex PCR, yet TCRdb's version contains in-frame clones alone and is incomplete. The sample includes approximately 30,000 clones, under 80% of them seen just once. This sample was included in a study of a mutant IDH1 vaccine in newly diagnosed glioma. Stated time point: week 35, safety follow-up. Every vaccine dose comprised 300 ug of mutant IDH1 20-mer peptide plus topical imiquimod. Germline-derived CDR1 and CDR2 are GTSNPN and SVGIG (reference sequence). The CDR3 runs 12 residues.

The rearrangement uses TRBV30 and TRBJ2-7; D is perhaps TRBD1 or TRBD2 (5 bases each). The receptor was isolated from a man in his fifties or sixties with glioma. The input for sequencing was PBMCs, taken from a glioma patient whose treatment included an IDH1 peptide vaccine. CDR3 nucleotides: TGCGGGGCTGGACGAGGCGGCTACGAGCAGTACTTC. This codes for CGAGRGGYEQYF.